This T cell receptor (beta chain) appears in the sequencing data of a study of cytomegalovirus exposure and HLA in healthy donors. Study information: HLA-typed donors contributed some 87 million unique TCRs, which were held in an early data release.

PCR involved 60 Vbeta and 13 Jbeta primers. Some clones are missing from TCRdb's copy, which holds only in-frame ones; the method was immunoSEQ multiplex PCR. Among under 200,000 clones listed, around 80% were seen once. Notes on this clone: Antigen unknown.

Study findings and constraints: Reported findings show TCR beta sequences accurately forecast HLA-A and HLA-B alleles in most subjects. In a later analysis, TCR beta V- and J-gene trimming was associated with a missense DCLRE1C variant. Investigators reported 150 to 200 TCR beta chains as tied to cytomegalovirus.

The CDR3 is 17 amino acids. The V end lost 1 base, the J end lost 8 bases, and 21 bases lay between the germline ends. Germline CDR1 and CDR2: SGHTA and FQGTGA. Sequencing was performed on PBMCs. The TCR was taken from a woman in her 40s in good health and CMV-seropositive. V is TRBV7-3 and J is TRBJ2-1, with D tentatively TRBD2 (7 bases). The CDR3 sequence is CASSLRASVGGAHEQFF. The DNA of the CDR3 is TGTGCCAGCAGCTTAAGGGCCTCCGTGGGGGGGGCACATGAGCAGTTCTTC.